Below, 3 T cell receptor beta chains from the same sample are listed, as sequenced in a study of T cell repertoires in cytomegalovirus infection. TCRdb reprocessed the reads with MiXCR, giving one entry per CDR3 protein. The table has under 200,000 distinct CDR3 sequences, approximately 9.7% seen once; the top ten hold about 5%. The sequenced sample consisted of PBMCs. The source of these receptors is a human donor in good health (CMV status not recorded). Some clones in this sample may be carry-over from other donors' samples.

This clonotype was found many times. The J gene is TRBJ1-4, the V gene TRBV7-9, with D tentatively TRBD1 (6 bases). The CDR3 spans 15 residues. Per germline, CDR1 SEHNR and CDR2 FQNEAQ (reference sequence). V was shortened by 1 base and J by 0 bases, with 6 bases between the two germline ends. The CDR3, as DNA: TGTGCCAGCAGCTTAGGACAGGCAACTAATGAAAAACTGTTTTTT. The encoded protein is CASSLGQATNEKLFF.

The sample holds many counts of this clonotype. The genes are TRBV5-6 and TRBJ2-4, with 10 bases that match TRBD1. CDR1 is SGHDT, CDR2 YYEEEE, per germline. There are 14 residues in the CDR3. V dropped 4 bases and J dropped 9; count of bases not matched to a gene: 7. The CDR3: CASSRQGAHSIQYF. The CDR3 bases are TGTGCCAGCAGCCGACAGGGGGCGCATAGCATTCAGTACTTC.

The rearrangement joins TRBV5-6 to TRBJ1-2; tentative D call: TRBD1 (5 bases). Per germline, CDR1 SGHDT and CDR2 YYEEEE. V lost 4 bases, J lost 3 bases, and 13 bases lay in between. The CDR3 is 14 residues long. For the CDR3, the DNA is TGTGCCAGCAGCCTGGAGGGGATTCACTATGGCTACACCTTC. Protein: CASSLEGIHYGYTF.